One and the same sample provided the 21 T cell receptor beta chains below, sequenced in a study of blood T cell repertoires in COVID-19. Profiling relied on immunoSEQ multiplex PCR, and the TCRdb table lists in-frame clones only, not all of them. The profile shows around 81,000 clones, around 90% of them singletons. Material for sequencing was peripheral blood. The receptors shown here come from a man aged 65-85 years with acute or convalescent COVID-19.

J is TRBJ1-1 and V is TRBV6-4; the D is unclear. The V end lost 5 bases, the J end lost 3 bases, and 13 bases lay between the germline ends. Germline V gene data show CDR1 as MRHNA and CDR2 as SNTAGT. This CDR3 contains 14 residues. CDR3 in amino acids: CASSRRSQDTEAFF. The CDR3 DNA follows: TGTGCCAGCAGTAGGAGGAGCCAGGACACTGAAGCTTTCTTT.

The chain combines TRBV28 with TRBJ1-3; no clear D gene. There are 15 residues in the CDR3. Germline V gives CDR1 MDHEN, CDR2 SYDVKM. Trimming took 4 bases from V and 0 from J, leaving 10 bases between them. CDR3 residues: CASSSGFYSGNTIYF. DNA for the CDR3: TGTGCCAGCAGTTCGGGGTTTTACTCTGGAAACACCATATATTTT. The variable domain in full, with the rest retrieved from reference TRBV28 and TRBJ1-3, is DVKVTQSSRYLVKRTGEKVFLECVQDMDHENMFWYRQDPGLGLRLIYFSYDVKMKEKGDIPEGYSVSREKKERFSLILESASTNQTSMYLCASSSGFYSGNTIYFGEGSWLTVV.

The CDR3 loop is CASSLGSTTNEKLFF. The CDR3 DNA sequence: TGTGCCAGCAGCCTCGGGAGTACAACTAATGAAAAACTGTTTTTT. The chain couples TRBV11-3 to TRBJ1-4, with D uncertain. V was pared by 5 bases and J by 0 bases, with 10 bases between. The CDR3 is made up of 15 amino acids. Germline V gives CDR1 SGHNT, CDR2 YENEEA.

This clone turned up a few times. The chain recombines TRBV19 with TRBJ1-2; the match to TRBD1 covers 7 bases. J lost 1 base, V lost 6 bases, and 8 bases had no gene match. From germline, CDR1 is LNHDA and CDR2 SQIVND (reference sequence). This CDR3 has 15 residues. Here the CDR3 reads CASRMTGLLNYGYTF. The CDR3 nucleotides are TGTGCCAGTAGGATGACAGGGCTGCTTAACTATGGCTACACCTTC.

The chain combines TRBV6-5 with TRBJ1-5; TRBD1 matches 9 bases. The CDR3 runs to 14 residues. Germline V gives CDR1 MNHEY, CDR2 SVGAGI. The junction had 10 bases not matched to a gene; V was cut back by 9 bases and J by 7 bases. The CDR3 coding sequence is TGTGCCAGTAGAAAACAGGGGGCTGTACAGCCCCAGCATTTT. Its protein product is CASRKQGAVQPQHF.

The chain uses TRBV6-5 and TRBJ2-1; 9 bases agree with TRBD1. In germline, CDR1 is MNHEY, CDR2 SVGAGI. The CDR3 length is 15 residues. J lost 4 bases, V lost 5 bases, and 6 bases had no gene match. DNA of the CDR3: TGTGCCAGCAGTCCCCGGGACAGGGCTTACAATGAGCAGTTCTTC. It specifies CASSPRDRAYNEQFF.

The chain joins TRBV7-2 to TRBJ2-7, with TRBD2 matching 9 bases. Per germline, CDR1 SGHTA and CDR2 FQGNSA. The CDR3 loop spans 16 amino acids. J lost 3 bases, V lost 0 bases, and 6 bases had no gene match. CDR3 coding DNA: TGTGCCAGCAGCTTAGCCCCCGGAGCGGGAGGCTACGAGCAGTACTTC. As protein: CASSLAPGAGGYEQYF.

The rearrangement links TRBV15 to TRBJ2-7; TRBD2 might be the D (5 bases). The germline gives CDR1 LNHNV, CDR2 YYDKDF (reference sequence). There are 15 residues in the CDR3. The V end was cut by 1 base, the J end by 2 bases, with 12 bases between. In nucleotides, the CDR3 is TGTGCCACCAGCAGAGGGACTTCCGGAGCCTACGAGCAGTACTTC. This sequence encodes CATSRGTSGAYEQYF.

This chain joins TRBV7-2 and TRBJ2-3, with D tentatively TRBD2 (5 bases). The germline V gene encodes CDR1 SGHTA and CDR2 FQGNSA. The germline V and J ends were trimmed by 5 bases and 4 bases, with 22 bases remaining between them. This CDR3 has 17 amino acids. The CDR3 nucleotides are TGTGCCAGCAGCACCCCACTAGAGAGGCGTGTAGCAGATACGCAGTATTTT. It yields the protein CASSTPLERRVADTQYF.

The V gene is TRBV5-1, the J gene TRBJ2-1, with TRBD1 matching over 7 bases. The germline gives CDR1 SGHRS, CDR2 YFSETQ. The CDR3 totals 15 residues. J was trimmed by 4 bases and V by 0 bases; bases with no gene match: 4. The CDR3: CASSLGQGVYNEQFF. In DNA form, the CDR3 reads TGCGCCAGCAGCTTGGGACAGGGAGTGTACAATGAGCAGTTCTTC. The variable domain in full, with the rest retrieved from reference TRBV5-1 and TRBJ2-1, is KAGVTQTPRYLIKTRGQQVTLSCSPISGHRSVSWYQQTPGQGLQFLFEYFSETQRNKGNFPGRFSGRQFSNSRSEMNVSTLELGDSALYLCASSLGQGVYNEQFFGPGTRLTVL.

The V gene is TRBV4-3, the J gene TRBJ1-6; tentative D call: TRBD1 (6 bases). The CDR3 runs to 20 residues. CDR1 is LGHNA and CDR2 is YSLEER in the germline V gene. V shed 0 bases and J shed 10 bases, with 28 bases lying between them. The CDR3 region has the DNA TGCGCCAGCAGCCAAGATAAGCCTAAGGGGAGTGGGACACAGGGCTCACCCCTCCACTTT. This translates into CASSQDKPKGSGTQGSPLHF.

As regards this clone: This sample includes further DNA sequences coding for the same CDR3. The CDR3 is CASSEGGYSNQPQHF. The CDR3 DNA reads TGTGCCAGCAGTGAGGGGGGGTATAGCAATCAGCCCCAGCATTTT. The rearrangement uses TRBV6-1 and TRBJ1-5; possible D gene TRBD1, 5 bases. The CDR3 length is 15 residues. Germline assignment: CDR1 MNHNS and CDR2 SASEGT. The V end was cut by 3 bases, the J end by 0 bases, with 9 bases between.

This clone was recorded only once. V usage is TRBV5-1 and J usage is TRBJ1-4; 11 nucleotides match TRBD1. Trimming took 2 bases from V and 5 from J; bases not matched to a gene: 11. Per the germline V gene, CDR1 is SGHRS and CDR2 is YFSETQ. The length of the CDR3 is 18 residues. DNA for the CDR3: TGCGCCAGCAGCTTACGAGGACAGGGGGCAATTTCGAATGAAAAACTGTTTTTT. The encoded protein is CASSLRGQGAISNEKLFF.

The rearrangement links TRBV21-1 to TRBJ1-5; TRBD1, the D gene given by the table, was not confirmed from the DNA. TRBV21-1 is a pseudogene segment. The CDR3 consists of 15 residues. The DNA for the CDR3 is TGTGCCAGATCAAATATACAAAACCATCGCCAGCCCCAGCATTTT. This encodes CARSNIQNHRQPQHF.

The CDR3 here is CASSDRYSANTGELFF. CDR3 sequence (DNA): TGCGCCAGCAGTGATAGGTACAGTGCGAACACCGGGGAGCTGTTTTTT. The V call is TRBV10-2, the J call TRBJ2-2; D unclear. The CDR3 consists of 16 residues. Per germline, CDR1 WSHSY and CDR2 SAAADI. V lost 3 bases and J 0 bases, leaving 11 bases between the germline ends.

The CDR3 here is CASKGTGQHYYNYGYTF. Here the CDR3 DNA reads TGTGCCAGCAAGGGGACAGGGCAACATTATTATAACTATGGCTACACCTTC. The chain joins TRBV2 to TRBJ1-2; 9 bases match TRBD1. J gave up 1 base and V 7 bases, and 13 bases lay outside the gene matches. This CDR3 has 17 amino acids. Germline V gene data show CDR1 as SNHLY and CDR2 as FYNNEI.

This clone was seen only a few times. V is TRBV29-1 and J is TRBJ1-2, with 7 positions matching TRBD1. Germline V gene data show CDR1 as SQVTM and CDR2 as ANQGSEA. The CDR3 covers 13 residues. The J segment lost 6 bases and the V segment lost 7 bases, leaving 11 bases of the junction unmatched. The CDR3 loop reads CSGGDSLLNGYTF. In DNA form, the CDR3 reads TGCAGCGGAGGGGACAGCCTACTCAATGGCTACACCTTC. Drawing the rest from reference TRBV29-1 and TRBJ1-2, the complete variable domain is SAVISQKPSRDICQRGTSLTIQCQVDSQVTMMFWYRQQPGQSLTLIATANQGSEATYESGFVIDKFPISRPNLTFSTLTVSNMSPEDSSIYLCSGGDSLLNGYTFGSGTRLTVV.

The chain employs TRBV5-1 and TRBJ2-1; 10 bases fit TRBD2. Germline values: CDR1 SGHRS, CDR2 YFSETQ. The J segment lost 2 bases and the V segment lost 1 base, leaving 3 bases of the junction unmatched. This CDR3 region has 16 residues. CDR3 coding DNA: TGCGCCAGCAGCTTGACTAGCGGGATCCCCTACAATGAGCAGTTCTTC. Amino acids: CASSLTSGIPYNEQFF.

This chain uses TRBV4-3 with TRBJ2-3; D possibly corresponds to TRBD2 (5 bases). CDR1 is LGHNA, CDR2 YSLEER, per germline. V lost 0 bases, J lost 1 base, and 8 bases lay in between. There are 15 residues in the CDR3. CDR3 in amino acids: CASSQERSGTDTQYF. CDR3 bases: TGCGCCAGCAGCCAAGAACGTAGCGGCACAGATACGCAGTATTTT.

The J gene is TRBJ2-3, the V gene TRBV28; TRBD1 matches at 8 bases. This CDR3 contains 14 residues. Germline values: CDR1 MDHEN, CDR2 SYDVKM. The V gene end was trimmed by 2 bases and the J gene end by 4 bases; junction bases not matched to a gene: 2. CDR3 nucleotide sequence: TGTGCCAGCAGTTTACAGGGGGCGTCAGATACGCAGTATTTT. Protein: CASSLQGASDTQYF.

About this clone: A junction boundary mismatches the germline segment, possibly from a read error. CDR3 in amino acids: CASSLGGGSEKLFF. The CDR3 nucleotides read TGTGCCAGCAGCCTAGGCGGGGGTAGTGAAAAACTGTTTTTT. V is TRBV13 and J is TRBJ1-4, with D possibly being TRBD1 (5 bases). The CDR3 consists of 14 residues. The germline CDR1 and CDR2 sequences are PRHDT and FYEKMQ (reference sequence).